This T cell receptor (beta chain) stems from a study of blood T cell repertoires in COVID-19. For this clone: An end of the junction differs from the germline gene, which may be a read error.

Sequencing used immunoSEQ multiplex PCR; TCRdb keeps in-frame clones, though not all of them. The table shows about 200,000 clones, with roughly nine tenths occurring only once. This CDR3 region has 13 residues. In germline, CDR1 is SGHAT, CDR2 FQNNGV. The chain carries TRBV11-2 and TRBJ1-1; TRBD1 aligns across 10 bases. The sequence came from a woman aged 50 to 60 with acute or convalescent COVID-19. Specimen: peripheral blood. The CDR3 sequence: CASSIGTGAPISF. As DNA, the CDR3 is TGTGCCAGCAGCATCGGGACAGGGGCCCCGATCTCCTTT.